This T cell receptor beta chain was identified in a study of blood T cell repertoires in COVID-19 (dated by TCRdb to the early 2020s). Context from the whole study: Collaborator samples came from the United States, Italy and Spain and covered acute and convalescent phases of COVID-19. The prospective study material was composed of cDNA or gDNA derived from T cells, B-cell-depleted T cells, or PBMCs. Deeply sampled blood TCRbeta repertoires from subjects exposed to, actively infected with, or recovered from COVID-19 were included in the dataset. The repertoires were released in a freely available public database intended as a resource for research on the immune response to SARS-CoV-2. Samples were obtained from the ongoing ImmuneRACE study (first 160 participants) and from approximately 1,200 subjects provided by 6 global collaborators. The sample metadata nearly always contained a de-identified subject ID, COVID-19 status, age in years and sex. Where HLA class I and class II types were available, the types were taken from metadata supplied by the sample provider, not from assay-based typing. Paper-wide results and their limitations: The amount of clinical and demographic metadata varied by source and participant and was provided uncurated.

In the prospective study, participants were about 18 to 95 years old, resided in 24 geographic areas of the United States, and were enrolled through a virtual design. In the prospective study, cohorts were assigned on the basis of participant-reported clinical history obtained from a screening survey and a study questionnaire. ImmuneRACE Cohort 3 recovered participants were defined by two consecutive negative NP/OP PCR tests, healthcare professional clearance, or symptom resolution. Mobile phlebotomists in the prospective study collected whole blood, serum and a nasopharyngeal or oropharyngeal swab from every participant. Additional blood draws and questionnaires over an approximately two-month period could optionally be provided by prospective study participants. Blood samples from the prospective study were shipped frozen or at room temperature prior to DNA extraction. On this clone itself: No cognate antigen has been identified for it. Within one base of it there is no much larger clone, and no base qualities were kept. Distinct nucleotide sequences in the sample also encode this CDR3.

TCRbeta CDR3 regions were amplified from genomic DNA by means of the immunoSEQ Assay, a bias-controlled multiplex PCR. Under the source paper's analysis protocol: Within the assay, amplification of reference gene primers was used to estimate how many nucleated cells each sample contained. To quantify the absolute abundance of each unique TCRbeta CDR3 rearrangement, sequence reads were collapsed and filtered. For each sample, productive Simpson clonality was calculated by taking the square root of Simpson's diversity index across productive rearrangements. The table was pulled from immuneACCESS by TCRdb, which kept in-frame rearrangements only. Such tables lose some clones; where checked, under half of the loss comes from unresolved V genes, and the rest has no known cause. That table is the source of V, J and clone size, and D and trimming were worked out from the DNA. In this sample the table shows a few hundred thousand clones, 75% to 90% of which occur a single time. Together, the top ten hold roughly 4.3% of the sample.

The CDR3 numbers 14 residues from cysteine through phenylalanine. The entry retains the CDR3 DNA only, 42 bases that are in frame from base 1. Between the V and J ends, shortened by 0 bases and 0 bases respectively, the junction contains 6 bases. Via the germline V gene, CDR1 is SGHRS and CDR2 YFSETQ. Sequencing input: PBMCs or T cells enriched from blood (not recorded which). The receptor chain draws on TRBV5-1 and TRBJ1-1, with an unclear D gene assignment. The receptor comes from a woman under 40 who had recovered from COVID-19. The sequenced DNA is TGCGCCAGCAGCTTGGGACATCTGAACACTGAAGCTTTCTTT. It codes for CASSLGHLNTEAFF.